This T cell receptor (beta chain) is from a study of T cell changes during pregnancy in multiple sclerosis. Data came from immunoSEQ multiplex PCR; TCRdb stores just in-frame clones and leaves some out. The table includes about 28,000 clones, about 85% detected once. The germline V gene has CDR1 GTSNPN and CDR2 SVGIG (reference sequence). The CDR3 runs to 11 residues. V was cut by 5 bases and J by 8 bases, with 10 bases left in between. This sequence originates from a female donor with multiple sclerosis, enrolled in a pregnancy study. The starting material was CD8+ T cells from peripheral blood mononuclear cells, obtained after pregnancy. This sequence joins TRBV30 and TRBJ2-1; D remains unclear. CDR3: CAWGLNHEQFF. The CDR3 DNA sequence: TGTGCCTGGGGGCTGAACCATGAGCAGTTCTTC.